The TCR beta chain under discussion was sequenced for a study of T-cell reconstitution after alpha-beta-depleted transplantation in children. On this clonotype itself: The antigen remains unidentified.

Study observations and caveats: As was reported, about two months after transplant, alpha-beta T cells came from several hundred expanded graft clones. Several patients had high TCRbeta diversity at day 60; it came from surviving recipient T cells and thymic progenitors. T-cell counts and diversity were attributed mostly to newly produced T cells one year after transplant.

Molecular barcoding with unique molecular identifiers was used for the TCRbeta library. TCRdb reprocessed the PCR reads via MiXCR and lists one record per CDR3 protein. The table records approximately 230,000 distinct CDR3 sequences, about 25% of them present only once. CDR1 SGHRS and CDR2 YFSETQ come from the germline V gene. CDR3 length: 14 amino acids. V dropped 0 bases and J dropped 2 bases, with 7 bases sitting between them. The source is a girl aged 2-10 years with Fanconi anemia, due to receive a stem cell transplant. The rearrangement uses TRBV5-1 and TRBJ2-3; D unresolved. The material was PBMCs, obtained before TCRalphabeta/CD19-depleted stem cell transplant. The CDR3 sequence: CASSLGMHTDTQYF. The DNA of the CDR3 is TGCGCCAGCAGCTTGGGTATGCACACAGATACGCAGTATTTT.